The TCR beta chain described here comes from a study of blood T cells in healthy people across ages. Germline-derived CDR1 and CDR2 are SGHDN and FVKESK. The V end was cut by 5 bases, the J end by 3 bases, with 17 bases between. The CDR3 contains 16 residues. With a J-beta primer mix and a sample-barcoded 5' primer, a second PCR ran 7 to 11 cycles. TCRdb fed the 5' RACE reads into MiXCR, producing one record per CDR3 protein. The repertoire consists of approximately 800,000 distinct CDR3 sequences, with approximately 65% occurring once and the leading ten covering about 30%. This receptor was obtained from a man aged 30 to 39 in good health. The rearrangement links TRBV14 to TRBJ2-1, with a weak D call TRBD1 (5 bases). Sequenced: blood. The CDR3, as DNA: TGTGCCAGCAGCGCCAGTTCAGGGTCTTTCTACAATGAGCAGTTCTTC. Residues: CASSASSGSFYNEQFF.